This T cell receptor (beta chain) was identified during a study of T cells in Graves' hyperthyroidism and ophthalmopathy. Amplification yielded TCR beta CDR3 regions, with RNA transcripts as the source. HTBI primers were employed in a first-round RT-PCR of the TCR CDR3. Each CDR3 protein is one row after TCRdb ran MiXCR on the multiplex PCR reads. Among a few hundred thousand distinct CDR3 sequences listed, 16% were seen once. The CDR3 is made up of 13 amino acids. Deletions cut 9 bases from V and 3 bases from J, with 9 bases between. CDR1 is SNHLY, CDR2 FYNNEI, per germline. This clonotype was counted a few times.

The sequencing sample was made of blood. The receptor's source is a middle-aged woman with Graves' ophthalmopathy. The chain couples TRBV2 to TRBJ1-6; D remains unclear. CDR3 sequence (DNA): TGTGCCAGTGACTGGGACTATAATTCACCCCTCCACTTT. Its protein is CASDWDYNSPLHF.